This record concerns one TCR beta chain sequence. Trimming removed 5 bases from V and 5 bases from J; junction bases left unmatched: 8. The CDR3 consists of 15 residues. Looked up from germline, CDR1 is SGHTA and CDR2 is FQGTGA. Produced via immunoSEQ multiplex PCR; TCRdb's table is partial and in-frame only. Here the sample spans roughly 190,000 clones, around 85% being singletons. This record comes from a study of blood T cell repertoires in COVID-19. About the study: The origin of the acute and convalescent COVID-19 samples was the United States, Italy and Spain.

The gene calls are TRBV7-3 and TRBJ2-7, with 11 bases fitting TRBD2. The sequenced sample was peripheral blood. The receptor's source is a woman between 55 and 75 years old with acute or convalescent COVID-19. The CDR3: CASSPQLAGADEQYF. DNA of the CDR3: TGTGCCAGCAGCCCACAACTAGCGGGAGCCGACGAGCAGTACTTC.